This TCR beta chain came from a study of technical replicates of blood from several donors. Trimming took 8 bases from V and 8 from J; bases not matched to a gene: 8. Germline lookup yields CDR1 SQVTM and CDR2 ANQGSEA. The CDR3 is 11 residues long. Method: immunoSEQ multiplex PCR; TCRdb's copy keeps in-frame clones and lacks some. The sample shows roughly 60,000 clones, 75% to 90% of them seen only once. The chain is built from TRBV29-1 and TRBJ1-2; TRBD1 aligns across 7 bases. The sequenced sample consisted of PBMCs. This TCR derives from a human donor in good health. Some clones in this sample may be carry-over from other donors' samples. DNA for the CDR3: TGCAGCACCGGACAGGAGGAGGGCTACACCTTC. It specifies CSTGQEEGYTF.